The 15 T cell receptor beta chains below were found in one sample sequenced in a study of regulatory T cells in long-lasting Graves disease. Stated time point: newly diagnosed GD, antithyroid drugs for less than 3 months. With RNA extracted from PBMCs as input, the TCR library was made. Investigators prepared the TCR beta libraries by applying iRepertoire HTBI primers and Arm-PCR of CDR3 regions. One entry per CDR3 protein, called by TCRdb with MiXCR from the multiplex PCR reads. The sample holds 370,000 or so distinct CDR3 sequences, about a sixth seen once. This sample also belongs to another study, concerning T cells in Graves' hyperthyroidism and ophthalmopathy.

The specimen was peripheral blood mononuclear cells (PBMCs), collected at new diagnosis, from a patient treated with antithyroid drugs. The receptors shown here come from a woman younger than 30 with Graves disease.

This clonotype was seen repeatedly, ten times or more. The chain has TRBV18 and TRBJ1-1, with a weak D call TRBD1 (6 bases). The length of the CDR3 is 15 residues. Germline CDR1 is KGHSH and CDR2 is LQKENI. V gave up 3 bases and J gave up 4 bases, with 15 bases separating them. CDR3 residues: CASSPQVRGGTEAFF. DNA for the CDR3: TGTGCCAGCTCACCGCAAGTCAGGGGCGGCACTGAAGCTTTCTTT.

Note on this clonotype: A much larger clone lies one base from this, so it may be a read error. Since the CDR3 does not end with the conserved phenylalanine or tryptophan, this likely comes from a read error. The chain employs TRBV10-3 and TRBJ2-7; the D gene is possibly TRBD2 (5 bases). V was shortened by 10 bases and J by 5 bases, with 18 bases between the two germline ends. The CDR3 extends over 13 amino acids. In germline, CDR1 is ENHRY, CDR2 SYGVKD. This chain's CDR3 is CANSRGAFDEQYL. CDR3 nucleotides: TGTGCCAACTCACGGGGTGCTTTTGACGAGCAGTACCTC.

This clonotype was counted a few times. CDR3 sequence (DNA): TGTGCCAGCGAGCTCTCCTACGAGCAGTACTTC. Translating it yields CASELSYEQYF. The V gene is TRBV12-3 or TRBV12-4, the J gene TRBJ2-7; D is undetermined. Trimming shortened V by 8 bases and J by 0 bases, and 5 bases separated the two germline ends. This CDR3 has 11 amino acids.

This clonotype appeared many times. The chain carries TRBV3-1 and TRBJ2-7; D not resolved. Trimming stripped 1 base from V and 2 bases from J, with 12 bases between. The germline V gene encodes CDR1 LGHDT and CDR2 YNNKEL (reference sequence). The CDR3 is 15 amino acids. The CDR3 loop is CASSQAVETAYEQYF. CDR3 DNA sequence: TGTGCCAGCAGCCAAGCGGTAGAAACAGCCTACGAGCAGTACTTC.

The chain couples TRBV29-1 to TRBJ1-4; D gene unclear. The V and J ends lost 3 bases and 0 bases respectively, with 11 bases between them. Germline V gives CDR1 SQVTM, CDR2 ANQGSEA. The CDR3 covers 15 residues. CDR3 in amino acids: CSVDSGRATNEKLFF. In DNA, the CDR3 is TGCAGCGTTGATTCTGGCCGAGCAACTAATGAAAAACTGTTTTTT.

This clonotype was detected ten times or more. V and J are TRBV11-2 and TRBJ2-3; 13 bases are shared with TRBD2. V gave up 2 bases and J gave up 4 bases; unmatched junction bases: 9. The CDR3 runs to 18 residues. Germline V gene data show CDR1 as SGHAT and CDR2 as FQNNGV. CDR3 sequence (DNA): TGTGCCAGCAGCTTATTAGTAGGACTAGCGGGAGCACCAGATACGCAGTATTTT. Its translation is CASSLLVGLAGAPDTQYF.

The sample holds many counts of this clonotype. J is TRBJ2-1 and V is TRBV10-3; perhaps TRBD2 as D (7 bases). This CDR3 has 15 residues. V lost 3 bases and J 0 bases, leaving 9 bases between the germline ends. Germline V gene data show CDR1 as ENHRY and CDR2 as SYGVKD. The CDR3, as DNA: TGTGCCATCAGTGAAGGGGGGGCCTCCTACAATGAGCAGTTCTTC. It is translated as CAISEGGASYNEQFF.

CDR3 bases: TGTGCCAGCAGTATAAACAGGGGGGGGGGAGAAAAACTGTTTTTT. It encodes CASSINRGGGEKLFF. The J gene is TRBJ1-4, the V gene TRBV6-1; 8 bases are a match to TRBD1. Trimming at V came to 5 bases and at J to 8 bases, leaving 10 bases not matched to a gene. The CDR3 runs 15 residues. Per the germline V gene, CDR1 is MNHNS and CDR2 is SASEGT.

This clonotype was seen only a few times. V usage is TRBV12-3 or TRBV12-4 and J usage is TRBJ2-2; D unclear. The germline V and J ends were trimmed by 3 bases and 5 bases, with 10 bases remaining between them. The length of the CDR3 is 14 residues. In DNA form, the CDR3 reads TGTGCCAGCAGTTTTGCGAAATTGACCGGGGAGCTGTTTTTT. Residues: CASSFAKLTGELFF.

At least ten counts were recorded for this clonotype. The chain recombines TRBV20-1 with TRBJ2-7; 8 bases are shared with TRBD2. The CDR3 runs to 15 residues. Germline V lookup: CDR1 DFQATT, CDR2 SNEGSKA (reference sequence). The junction had 7 bases not matched to a gene; V was cut back by 3 bases and J by 0 bases. CDR3 in amino acids: CSARPIAGSSYEQYF. The CDR3 DNA follows: TGCAGTGCTAGGCCCATAGCGGGGAGCTCCTACGAGCAGTACTTC.

This clonotype was counted many times. J is TRBJ2-1 and V is TRBV13; D ambiguous. This CDR3 is 12 amino acids long. The V end lost 3 bases, the J end lost 2 bases, and 2 bases lay between the germline ends. Germline V gene data show CDR1 as PRHDT and CDR2 as FYEKMQ (reference sequence). In nucleotides, the CDR3 is TGTGCCAGCAGCTTTACCTACAATGAGCAGTTCTTC. Protein product: CASSFTYNEQFF. The complete variable domain, with remaining parts taken from reference TRBV13 and TRBJ2-1, reads AAGVIQSPRHLIKEKRETATLKCYPIPRHDTVYWYQQGPGQDPQFLISFYEKMQSDKGSIPDRFSAQQFSDYHSELNMSSLELGDSALYFCASSFTYNEQFFGPGTRLTVL.

This clonotype has only a few counts. This sequence joins TRBV5-1 and TRBJ1-1, with D unresolved. CDR3 size: 14 residues. V dropped 2 bases and J dropped 5 bases, with 13 bases sitting between them. Looked up from germline, CDR1 is SGHRS and CDR2 is YFSETQ. CDR3 nucleotide sequence: TGCGCCAGCAGCTTAGAACCGAGGGATACTGAAGCTTTCTTT. Translating gives CASSLEPRDTEAFF.

This clonotype was seen a few times. The rearrangement joins TRBV7-9 to TRBJ1-4; no clear D. V lost 5 bases, J lost 0 bases, and 10 bases lay in between. The V gene's germline CDR1 is SEHNR and CDR2 FQNEAQ (reference sequence). The CDR3 is 15 residues long. The CDR3 DNA is TGTGCCAGCAGCCCCGGGGTATCAACTAATGAAAAACTGTTTTTT. This codes for CASSPGVSTNEKLFF. The variable domain in full, with the rest retrieved from reference TRBV7-9 and TRBJ1-4, is DTGVSQNPRHKITKRGQNVTFRCDPISEHNRLYWYRQTLGQGPEFLTYFQNEAQLEKSRLLSDRFSAERPKGSFSTLEIQRTEQGDSAMYLCASSPGVSTNEKLFFGSGTQLSVL.

This clonotype was seen a few times. The CDR3 sequence is CASSPSVVSNYGYTF. DNA for the CDR3: TGTGCCAGCAGCCCTAGTGTAGTTTCTAACTATGGCTACACCTTC. This chain connects TRBV9 to TRBJ1-2; D is undetermined. V was pared by 4 bases and J by 0 bases, with 13 bases between. The CDR3 loop spans 15 amino acids. Germline values: CDR1 SGDLS, CDR2 YYNGEE.

This clonotype was seen more than once but under ten times. V is TRBV29-1 and J is TRBJ2-2; D not certain. Looked up from germline, CDR1 is SQVTM and CDR2 is ANQGSEA. The germline V and J ends were trimmed by 6 bases and 2 bases, with 4 bases remaining between them. This CDR3 region has 11 residues. CDR3 DNA: TGCAGCGTCCATAACACCGGGGAGCTGTTTTTT. Its protein is CSVHNTGELFF.